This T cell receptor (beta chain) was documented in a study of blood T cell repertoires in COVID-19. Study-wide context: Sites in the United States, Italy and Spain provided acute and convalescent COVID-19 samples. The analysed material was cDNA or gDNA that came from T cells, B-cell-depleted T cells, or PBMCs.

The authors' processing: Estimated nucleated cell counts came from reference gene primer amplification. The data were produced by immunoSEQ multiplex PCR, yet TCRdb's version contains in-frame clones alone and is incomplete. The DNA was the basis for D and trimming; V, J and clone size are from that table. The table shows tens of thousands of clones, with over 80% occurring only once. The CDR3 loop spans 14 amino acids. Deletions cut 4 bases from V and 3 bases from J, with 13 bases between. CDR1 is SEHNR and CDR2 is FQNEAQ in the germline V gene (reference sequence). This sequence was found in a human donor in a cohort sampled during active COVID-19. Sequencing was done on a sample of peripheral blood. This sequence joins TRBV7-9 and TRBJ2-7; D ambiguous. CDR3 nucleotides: TGTGCCAGCAGCTACTCCCTCAAAGACTACGAGCAGTACTTC. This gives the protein CASSYSLKDYEQYF.